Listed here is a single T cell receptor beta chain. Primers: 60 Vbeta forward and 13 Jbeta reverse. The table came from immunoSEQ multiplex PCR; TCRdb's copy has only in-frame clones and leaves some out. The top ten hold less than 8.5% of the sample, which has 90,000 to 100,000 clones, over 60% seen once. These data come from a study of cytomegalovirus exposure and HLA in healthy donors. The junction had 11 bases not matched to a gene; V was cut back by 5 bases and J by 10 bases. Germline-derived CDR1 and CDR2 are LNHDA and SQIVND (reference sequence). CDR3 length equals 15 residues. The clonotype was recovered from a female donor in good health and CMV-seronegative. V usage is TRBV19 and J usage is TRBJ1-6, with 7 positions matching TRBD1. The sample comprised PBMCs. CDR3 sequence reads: CASSAHRGDGSPLHF. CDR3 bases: TGTGCCAGTAGTGCCCACAGGGGAGACGGCTCACCCCTCCACTTT. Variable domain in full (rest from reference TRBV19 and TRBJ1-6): DGGITQSPKYLFRKEGQNVTLSCEQNLNHDAMYWYRQDPGQGLRLIYYSQIVNDFQKGDIAEGYSVSREKKESFPLTVTSAQKNPTAFYLCASSAHRGDGSPLHFGNGTRLTVT.